This TCR beta chain stems from a study of lymphopenia after photon versus proton radiotherapy. Study-wide results and caveats: Better survival with proton therapy was suggested as possible, not demonstrated. In patients who died, overall survival fell as post-nadir TCR diversity dropped more. After lymphocyte nadir, photon-treated repertoires showed oligoclonal expansion, especially CD8+ Temra.

V was pared by 1 base and J by 4 bases, with 8 bases of the junction left unmatched. The CDR3 runs 16 residues. Germline V lookup: CDR1 SGHNT, CDR2 YYREEE (reference sequence). With respect to this clone: The antigen is unknown.

The table came from immunoSEQ multiplex PCR; TCRdb's copy has only in-frame clones and leaves some out. The sample yields roughly 23,000 clones, 75% to 90% seen once. The J gene is TRBJ2-5, the V gene TRBV5-4, with 9 bases that match TRBD2. The source of this sequence is a man older than 75 with esophageal cancer. The sequenced sample was peripheral blood, obtained from a patient treated with proton-based radiotherapy. CDR3: CASSLKASGMTETQYF. The DNA of the CDR3 is TGTGCCAGCAGCTTGAAGGCTAGCGGGATGACAGAGACCCAGTACTTC.